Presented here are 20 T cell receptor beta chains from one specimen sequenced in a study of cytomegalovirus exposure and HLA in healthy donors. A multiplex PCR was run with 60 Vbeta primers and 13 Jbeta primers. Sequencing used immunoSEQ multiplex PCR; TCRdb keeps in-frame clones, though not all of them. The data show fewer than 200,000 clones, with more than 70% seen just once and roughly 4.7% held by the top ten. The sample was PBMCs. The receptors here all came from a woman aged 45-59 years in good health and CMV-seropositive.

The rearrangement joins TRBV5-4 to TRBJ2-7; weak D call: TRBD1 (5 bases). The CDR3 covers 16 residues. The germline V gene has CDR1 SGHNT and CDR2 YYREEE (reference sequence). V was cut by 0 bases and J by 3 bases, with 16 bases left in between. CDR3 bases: TGTGCCAGCAGCTTGGACCCAGGGCAAAGCTACTACGAGCAGTACTTC. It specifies CASSLDPGQSYYEQYF. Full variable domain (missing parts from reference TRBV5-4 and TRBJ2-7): ETGVTQSPTHLIKTRGQQVTLRCSSQSGHNTVSWYQQALGQGPQFIFQYYREEENGRGNFPPRFSGLQFPNYSSELNVNALELDDSALYLCASSLDPGQSYYEQYFGPGTRLTVT.

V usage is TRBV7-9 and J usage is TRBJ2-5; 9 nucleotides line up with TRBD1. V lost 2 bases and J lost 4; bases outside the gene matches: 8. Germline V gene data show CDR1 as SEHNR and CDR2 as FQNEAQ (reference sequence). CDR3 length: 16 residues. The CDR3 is CASSLRGQGGRETQYF. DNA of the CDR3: TGTGCCAGCAGCTTAAGGGGACAGGGCGGGAGAGAGACCCAGTACTTC.

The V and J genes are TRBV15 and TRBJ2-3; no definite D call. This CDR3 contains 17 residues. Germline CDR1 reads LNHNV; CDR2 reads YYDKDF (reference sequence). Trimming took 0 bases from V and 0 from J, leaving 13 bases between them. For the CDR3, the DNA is TGTGCCACCAGCAGAGATCTTGCGGTAGCTAGCACAGATACGCAGTATTTT. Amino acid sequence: CATSRDLAVASTDTQYF.

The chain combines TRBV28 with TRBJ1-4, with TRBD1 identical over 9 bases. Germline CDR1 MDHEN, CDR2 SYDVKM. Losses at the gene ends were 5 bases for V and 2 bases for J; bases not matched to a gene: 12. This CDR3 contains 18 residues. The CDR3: CASSPRTGEDWTNEKLFF. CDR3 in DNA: TGTGCCAGCAGTCCCCGGACAGGGGAAGATTGGACTAATGAAAAACTGTTTTTT.

In DNA form, the CDR3 reads TGTGCCAGCAGATTTCGGGACAGGGGAGCTGAAGCTTTCTTT. Encoded protein: CASRFRDRGAEAFF. The V and J genes are TRBV27 and TRBJ1-1, with 10 bases lining up with TRBD1. The CDR3 spans 14 residues. Trimming removed 6 bases from V and 6 bases from J; junction bases left unmatched: 7. Germline-derived CDR1 and CDR2 are MNHEY and SMNVEV (reference sequence).

CDR3 region: CASSPLQGSRAEAFF. CDR3 nucleotides: TGCGCCAGCAGCCCACTACAGGGGTCAAGGGCTGAAGCTTTCTTT. The chain has TRBV5-1 and TRBJ1-1; 7 nucleotides align to TRBD1. The CDR3 consists of 15 residues. The J segment lost 6 bases and the V segment lost 4 bases, leaving 12 bases of the junction unmatched. CDR1 and CDR2 from the germline V gene are SGHRS and YFSETQ.

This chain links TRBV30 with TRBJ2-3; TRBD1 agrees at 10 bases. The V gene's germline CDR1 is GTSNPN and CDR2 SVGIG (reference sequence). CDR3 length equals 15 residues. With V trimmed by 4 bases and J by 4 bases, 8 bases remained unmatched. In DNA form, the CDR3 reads TGTGCCTGGACTTTGGGACAGGGGACCCCAGATACGCAGTATTTT. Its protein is CAWTLGQGTPDTQYF.

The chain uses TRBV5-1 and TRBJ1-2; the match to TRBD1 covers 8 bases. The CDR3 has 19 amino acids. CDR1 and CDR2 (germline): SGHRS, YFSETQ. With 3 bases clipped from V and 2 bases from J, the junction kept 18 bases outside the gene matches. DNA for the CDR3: TGCGCCAGCAGCTCAGGGGGCGTAGTACTCAGGCGGCGAAACTATGGCTACACCTTC. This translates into CASSSGGVVLRRRNYGYTF.

CDR3 bases: TGTGCCAGCAGCTTATTCTATACAGGGAGTGAGCAGTTCTTC. Translation gives CASSLFYTGSEQFF. The chain links TRBV11-3 to TRBJ2-1, with a weak D call TRBD1 (6 bases). The V end lost 2 bases, the J end lost 9 bases, and 14 bases lay between the germline ends. The CDR3 contains 14 residues. Germline lookup yields CDR1 SGHNT and CDR2 YENEEA.

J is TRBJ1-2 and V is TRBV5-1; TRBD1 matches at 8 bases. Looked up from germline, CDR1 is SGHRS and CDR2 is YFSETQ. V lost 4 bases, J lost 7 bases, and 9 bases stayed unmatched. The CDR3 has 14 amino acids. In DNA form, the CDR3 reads TGCGCCAGCAGCGAAGCGACAGGGGTGGGTGGCTACACCTTC. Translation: CASSEATGVGGYTF. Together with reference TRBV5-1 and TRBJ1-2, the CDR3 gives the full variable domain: KAGVTQTPRYLIKTRGQQVTLSCSPISGHRSVSWYQQTPGQGLQFLFEYFSETQRNKGNFPGRFSGRQFSNSRSEMNVSTLELGDSALYLCASSEATGVGGYTFGSGTRLTVV.

The CDR3 DNA follows: TGTGCCAGCAGCGTAGGACAGACGAGGGGGGAGCAGTACTTC. It translates to CASSVGQTRGEQYF. The chain links TRBV9 to TRBJ2-7; weak D call: TRBD1 (6 bases). The CDR3 is 14 amino acids. V dropped 0 bases and J dropped 7 bases, with 14 bases sitting between them. Germline assignment: CDR1 SGDLS and CDR2 YYNGEE. The full variable domain, completed using reference TRBV9 and TRBJ2-7, is DSGVTQTPKHLITATGQRVTLRCSPRSGDLSVYWYQQSLDQGLQFLIQYYNGEERAKGNILERFSAQQFPDLHSELNLSSLELGDSALYFCASSVGQTRGEQYFGPGTRLTVT.

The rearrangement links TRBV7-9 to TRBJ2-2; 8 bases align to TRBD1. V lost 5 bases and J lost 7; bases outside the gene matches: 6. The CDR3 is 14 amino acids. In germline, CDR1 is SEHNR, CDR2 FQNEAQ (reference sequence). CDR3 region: CASSRQGAGGELFF. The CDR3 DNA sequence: TGTGCCAGCAGCCGTCAGGGGGCTGGCGGGGAGCTGTTTTTT.

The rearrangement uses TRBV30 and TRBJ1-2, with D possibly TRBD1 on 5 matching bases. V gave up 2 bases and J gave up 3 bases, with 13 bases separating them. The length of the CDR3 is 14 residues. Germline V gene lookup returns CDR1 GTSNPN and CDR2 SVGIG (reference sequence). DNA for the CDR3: TGTGCCTGGAGTTGGGGGGAGGCCTACTATGGCTACACCTTC. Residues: CAWSWGEAYYGYTF.

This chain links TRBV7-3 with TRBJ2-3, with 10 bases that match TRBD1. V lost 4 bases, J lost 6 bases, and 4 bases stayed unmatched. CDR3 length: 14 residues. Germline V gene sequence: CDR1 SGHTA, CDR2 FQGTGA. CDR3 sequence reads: CASSSTGGPDTQYF. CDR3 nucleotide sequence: TGTGCCAGCAGCTCGACAGGGGGCCCGGATACGCAGTATTTT.

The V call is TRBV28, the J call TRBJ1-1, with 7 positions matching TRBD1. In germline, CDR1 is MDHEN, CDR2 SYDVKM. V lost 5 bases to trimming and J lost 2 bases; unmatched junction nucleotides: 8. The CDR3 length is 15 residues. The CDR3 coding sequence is TGTGCCAGCAGTACCTACAGGGGAATTAACACTGAAGCTTTCTTT. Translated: CASSTYRGINTEAFF.

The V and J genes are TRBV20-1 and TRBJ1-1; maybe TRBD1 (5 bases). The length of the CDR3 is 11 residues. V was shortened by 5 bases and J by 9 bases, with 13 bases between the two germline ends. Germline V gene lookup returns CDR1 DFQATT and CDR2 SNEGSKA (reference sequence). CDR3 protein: CSAGSRQKAFF. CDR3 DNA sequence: TGCAGTGCTGGCTCCCGACAGAAAGCTTTCTTT.

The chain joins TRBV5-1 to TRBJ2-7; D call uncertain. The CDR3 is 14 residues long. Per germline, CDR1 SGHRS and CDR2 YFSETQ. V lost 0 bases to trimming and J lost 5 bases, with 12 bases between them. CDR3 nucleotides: TGCGCCAGCAGCTTGGAGAGCGTGGCAGACGAGCAGTACTTC. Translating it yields CASSLESVADEQYF.

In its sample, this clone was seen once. The CDR3 loop is CASSEARGGNQETQYF. CDR3 DNA: TGTGCCAGCAGTGAAGCTAGGGGGGGCAACCAAGAGACCCAGTACTTC. J is TRBJ2-5 and V is TRBV6-1; maybe TRBD2 (7 bases). This CDR3 comprises 16 residues. Germline V gene lookup returns CDR1 MNHNS and CDR2 SASEGT. V lost 0 bases to trimming and J lost 0 bases, with 11 bases between them.

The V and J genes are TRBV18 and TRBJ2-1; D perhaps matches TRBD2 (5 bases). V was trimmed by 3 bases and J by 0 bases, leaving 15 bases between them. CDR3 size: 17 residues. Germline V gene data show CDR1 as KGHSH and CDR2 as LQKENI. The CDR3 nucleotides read TGTGCCAGCTCACCCTTAGAGAGGGAGAGCTCCTACAATGAGCAGTTCTTC. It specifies CASSPLERESSYNEQFF.

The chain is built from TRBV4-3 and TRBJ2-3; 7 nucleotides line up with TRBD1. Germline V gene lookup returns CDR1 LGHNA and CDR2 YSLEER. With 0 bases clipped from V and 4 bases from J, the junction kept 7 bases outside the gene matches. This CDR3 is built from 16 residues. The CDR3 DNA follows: TGCGCCAGCAGCCAAGAGGCCAGGGGGTCAGCAGATACGCAGTATTTT. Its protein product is CASSQEARGSADTQYF.